This note documents a single TCR beta chain sequence. This entry is derived from a study of blood T cell repertoires in COVID-19. Study-level information: Acute and convalescent COVID-19 specimens originated in the United States, Italy and Spain. From T cells, B-cell-depleted T cells, or PBMCs came the material, which was cDNA or gDNA.

Per germline, CDR1 SGHTA and CDR2 FQGNSA. The CDR3 covers 16 residues. V was trimmed by 5 bases and J by 8 bases, leaving 22 bases between them. Per the study methods: Scientists estimated how many nucleated cells there were by amplifying reference gene primers. Assay: immunoSEQ multiplex PCR; the TCRdb copy retains only in-frame clones and omits some. V and J calls and clone size come straight from that table; D and trimming were deduced from the DNA. Of 65,000 to 80,000 clones listed, roughly 80% were seen once; the top ten hold around 10%. The chain carries TRBV7-2 and TRBJ2-1, with D unclear. Source material: peripheral blood. The origin of this receptor is a man aged 45 to 65 with acute or convalescent COVID-19. DNA of the CDR3: TGTGCCAGCAGCCCCCGGCGGAGTTCGTCGCTCCATGAGCAGTTCTTC. Translation: CASSPRRSSSLHEQFF.